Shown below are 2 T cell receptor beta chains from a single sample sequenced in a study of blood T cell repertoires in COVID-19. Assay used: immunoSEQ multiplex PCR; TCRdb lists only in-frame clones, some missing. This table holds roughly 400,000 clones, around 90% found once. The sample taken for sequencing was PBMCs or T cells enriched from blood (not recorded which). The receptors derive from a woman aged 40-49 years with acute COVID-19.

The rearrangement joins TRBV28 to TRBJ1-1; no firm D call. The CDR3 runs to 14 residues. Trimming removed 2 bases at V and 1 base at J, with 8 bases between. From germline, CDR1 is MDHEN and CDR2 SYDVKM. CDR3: CASSLGGKNTEAFF. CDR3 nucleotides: TGTGCCAGCAGTTTAGGCGGGAAGAACACTGAAGCTTTCTTT.

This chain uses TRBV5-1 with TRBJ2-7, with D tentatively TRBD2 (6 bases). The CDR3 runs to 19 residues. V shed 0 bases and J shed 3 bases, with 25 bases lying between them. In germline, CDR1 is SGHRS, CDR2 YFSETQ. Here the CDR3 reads CASSLETGAVAGNRYEQYF. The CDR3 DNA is TGCGCCAGCAGCTTGGAAACGGGCGCGGTGGCGGGAAACCGCTACGAGCAGTACTTC.